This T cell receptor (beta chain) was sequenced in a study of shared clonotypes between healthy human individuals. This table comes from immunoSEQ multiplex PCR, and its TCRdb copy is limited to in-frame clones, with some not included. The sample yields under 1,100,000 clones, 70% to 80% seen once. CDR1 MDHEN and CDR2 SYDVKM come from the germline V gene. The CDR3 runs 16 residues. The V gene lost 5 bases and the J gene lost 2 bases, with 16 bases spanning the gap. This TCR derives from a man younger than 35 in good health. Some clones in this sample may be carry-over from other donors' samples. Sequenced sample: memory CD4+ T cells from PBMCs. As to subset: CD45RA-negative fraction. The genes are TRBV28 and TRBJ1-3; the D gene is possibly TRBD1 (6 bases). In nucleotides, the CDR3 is TGTGCCAGCAGTACCCCACAGGGTTTTCCTGGAAACACCATATATTTT. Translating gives CASSTPQGFPGNTIYF.